This T cell receptor beta chain was observed in a study of identical twins. TCRdb reprocessed the 5' RACE reads via MiXCR and lists one record per CDR3 protein. The sample has 600,000 to 700,000 distinct CDR3 sequences, 21% seen once. The V gene end was trimmed by 6 bases and the J gene end by 9 bases; junction bases not matched to a gene: 5. CDR3 size: 12 residues. Germline V lookup: CDR1 SGHTA, CDR2 FQGNSA. A further study also used this sample, focusing on T cells expressing NK-cell markers. From that report: Eight donors were sequenced, of whom seven were HCMV-seropositive, while the remaining one was HCMV-seronegative. A few of the donors also had these clonotypes leading their CD3+CD56-NKG2C+ fraction.

The sample was PBMCs. The chain combines TRBV7-2 with TRBJ2-1; 7 nucleotides match TRBD1. The clonotype was recovered from a woman aged 18-29 years in good health. The DNA of the CDR3 is TGTGCCAGCAGGGAAGGGGGCTCTGAGCAGTTCTTC. Amino acids: CASREGGSEQFF.